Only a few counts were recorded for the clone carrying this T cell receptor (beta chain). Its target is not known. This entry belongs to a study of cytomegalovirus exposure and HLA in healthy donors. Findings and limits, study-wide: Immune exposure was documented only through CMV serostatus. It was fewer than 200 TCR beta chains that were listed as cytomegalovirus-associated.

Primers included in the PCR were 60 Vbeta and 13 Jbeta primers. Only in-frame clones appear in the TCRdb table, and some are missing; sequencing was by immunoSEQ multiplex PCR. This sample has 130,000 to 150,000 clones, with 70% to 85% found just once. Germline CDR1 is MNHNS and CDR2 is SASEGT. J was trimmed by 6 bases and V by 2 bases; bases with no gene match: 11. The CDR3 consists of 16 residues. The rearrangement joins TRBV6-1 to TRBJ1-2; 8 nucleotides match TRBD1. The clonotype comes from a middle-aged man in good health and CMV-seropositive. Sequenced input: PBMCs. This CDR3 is CASSERDQDRADGYTF. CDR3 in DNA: TGTGCCAGCAGTGAACGAGACCAGGACAGGGCCGATGGCTACACCTTC.